The clone carrying this T cell receptor (beta chain) was observed a single time. The data were produced by immunoSEQ multiplex PCR, yet TCRdb's version contains in-frame clones alone and is incomplete. Of 260,000 or so clones in the sample, 83% were seen once. The CDR3 spans 13 residues. Trimming took off 4 bases at V and 6 bases at J, with 11 bases between the two ends. The data stem from a study of blood T cell repertoires in COVID-19. At the level of the study: Sources were T cells, B-cell-depleted T cells, or PBMCs; the material itself was cDNA or gDNA.

This study enrolled people aged roughly 18 to 89 from around 25 US geographic areas. Participants had their cohort set by participant-reported clinical history. The clonotype was recovered from a woman aged 40 to 50 who had been exposed to COVID-19. V usage is TRBV12-3 or TRBV12-4 and J usage is TRBJ2-3, with D tentatively TRBD2 (6 bases). The material sequenced was PBMCs or T cells enriched from blood (not recorded which). The CDR3 DNA reads as TGTGCCAGCAGTTACTCACGGGGGGATACGCAGTATTTT. Its protein product is CASSYSRGDTQYF.